Listed below are T cell receptor beta chains from one sample, sequenced in a study of response to subunit inactivated influenza vaccine. TCRdb ran MiXCR on the RT-PCR reads and lists one entry per CDR3 protein. The repertoire holds 560,000 or so distinct CDR3 sequences, approximately 7.1% seen once, with approximately 12% in the top ten. Sequencing was performed on PBMCs from blood, taken less than 25 months after vaccination. Every receptor here comes from a man aged 50-75 years who received an inactivated influenza vaccine. Both conserved end residues are part of each CDR3. Some rows have no size entry. The others give once, few or many, or a class for an expanded clone.

few	TRBV6-5	CASSFLQNDGDYGYTF
-	TRBV6-5	CASSYFFGSNTGELFF
many	TRBV4-3	CASSQDLGFNEQFF
many	TRBV7-6	CASSLRTSGGPISYNEQFF
few	TRBV12-3/TRBV12-4	CASSSLAPGNTIYF
few	TRBV6-2/TRBV6-3	CASSYSGTSTEAFF
many	TRBV20-1	CSARLNTEAFF
-	TRBV9	CASSVGFGGIGELFF
many	TRBV12-3/TRBV12-4	CASSSVVLANTEAFF
few	TRBV7-6	CASSLPDRGETQYF
-	TRBV7-8	CASSLTRTGAYNEQFF
many	TRBV12-3/TRBV12-4	CASRLGDISYNEQFF
many	TRBV4-2	CASSQDPDSLGGEKLFF
few	TRBV29-1	CSVEDRIQETQYF
-	TRBV30	CAWTGQGPDTQYF
-	TRBV11-2	CASSVTGTRGDIQYF
few	TRBV12-3/TRBV12-4	CASMGDRVQETQYF
few	TRBV20-1	CSAPDKRGSTDTQYF
many	TRBV7-2	CASSLGGRVSYEQYF
many	TRBV20-1	CSAIRPASTDTQYF
many	TRBV28	CASRGTLITDTQYF
-	TRBV7-9	CASSLVSGQGNTEAFF
many	TRBV5-1	CASSFGAGGYNEQFF
few	TRBV7-9	CASSTLGDEKLFF
-	TRBV10-3	CAISEFTPTYEQYF
few	TRBV27	CASSPGTATYGYTF
-	TRBV7-9	CASSFLAGQGLNTQYF
-	TRBV4-1	CASEGRNYEQYF
-	TRBV3-1	CASSQDLSSAADEAFF
-	TRBV20-1	CSARDPRLAGHNYNEQFF
-	TRBV20-1	CSAISTDRPNGYTF
few	TRBV4-3	CASSQNRGPYNEQFF
few	TRBV20-1	CSASGTSGGVTDTQYF
-	TRBV20-1	CSARAQGITEAFF
-	TRBV19	CASSTDRKQFF
many	TRBV10-3	CAISESRLLAGGGYEQYF
-	TRBV20-1	CIASNPWDRDYGYTF
many	TRBV19	CASSFDGSNQPQHF
-	TRBV24-1	CATSDSRGLGQPQHF
few	TRBV29-1	CSVFGTGVWHEQFF
-	TRBV12-3/TRBV12-4	CAITAGLAGGNPTDTQYF
many	TRBV3-1	CASSHRGTKLETQYF
many	TRBV7-9	CASRQSTDTQYF
few	TRBV27	CASSPTLSGYGYTF
many	TRBV20-1	CSALGPNTEAFF